This TCR beta chain was recorded in a study of cytomegalovirus exposure and HLA in healthy donors. In regard to this clone: Its antigen is unknown.

This CDR3 region has 16 residues. V lost 6 bases and J 7 bases, leaving 23 bases between the germline ends. Germline assignment: CDR1 SGHRS and CDR2 YFSETQ. Whole-study findings and limits: Cytomegalovirus status was reportedly diagnosed by the classifier with high sensitivity and specificity.

It was with 60 Vbeta and 13 Jbeta primers that the PCR ran. How the authors handled the data: In a later analysis, some 10 million of tens of millions of unique beta chains occurred in at least two donors. Repertoires were generated with immunoSEQ multiplex PCR, while TCRdb's copy carries only in-frame clones and drops some. The V and J calls and clone size are taken from that table; D and trimming were inferred from the DNA. The sample includes approximately 220,000 clones, around three quarters of them seen just once. This receptor was identified in a man aged 40-55 years in good health and CMV-seronegative. Material for sequencing was PBMCs. This sequence joins TRBV5-1 and TRBJ2-1; perhaps TRBD1 as D (5 bases). The CDR3 nucleotides are TGCGCCAGCACCCTGGGTGGGCTAGGGGTAATAAATGAGCAGTTCTTC. This gives the protein CASTLGGLGVINEQFF.